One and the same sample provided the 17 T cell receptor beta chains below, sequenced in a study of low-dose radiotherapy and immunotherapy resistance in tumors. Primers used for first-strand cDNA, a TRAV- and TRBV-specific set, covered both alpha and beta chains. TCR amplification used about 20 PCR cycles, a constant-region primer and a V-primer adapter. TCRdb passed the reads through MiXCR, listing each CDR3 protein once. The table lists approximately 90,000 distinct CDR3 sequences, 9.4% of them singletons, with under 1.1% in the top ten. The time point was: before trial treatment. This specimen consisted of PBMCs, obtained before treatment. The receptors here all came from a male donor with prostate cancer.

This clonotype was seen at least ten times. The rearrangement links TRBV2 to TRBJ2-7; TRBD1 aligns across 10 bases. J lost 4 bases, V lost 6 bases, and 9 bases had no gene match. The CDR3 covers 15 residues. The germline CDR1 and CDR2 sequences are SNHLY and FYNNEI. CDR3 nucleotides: TGTGCCAGCAGGGGGGACAGGGGACAATGGTACGAGCAGTACTTC. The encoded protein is CASRGDRGQWYEQYF.

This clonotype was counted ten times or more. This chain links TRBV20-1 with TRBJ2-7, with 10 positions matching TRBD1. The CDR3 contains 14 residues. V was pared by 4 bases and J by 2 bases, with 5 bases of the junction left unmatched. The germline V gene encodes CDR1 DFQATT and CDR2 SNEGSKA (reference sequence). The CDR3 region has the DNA TGCAGTGCTAACCGGGACAGGGGAACCTACGAGCAGTACTTC. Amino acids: CSANRDRGTYEQYF.

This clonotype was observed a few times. CDR3 region: CASSFDRPGSTEAFF. CDR3 DNA: TGCGCCAGCAGCTTCGATCGTCCGGGGAGCACTGAAGCTTTCTTT. V is TRBV5-1 and J is TRBJ1-1; D uncertain. V was cut by 2 bases and J by 4 bases, with 15 bases left in between. Germline values: CDR1 SGHRS, CDR2 YFSETQ. The CDR3 extends over 15 amino acids. Together with reference TRBV5-1 and TRBJ1-1, the CDR3 gives the full variable domain: KAGVTQTPRYLIKTRGQQVTLSCSPISGHRSVSWYQQTPGQGLQFLFEYFSETQRNKGNFPGRFSGRQFSNSRSEMNVSTLELGDSALYLCASSFDRPGSTEAFFGQGTRLTVV.

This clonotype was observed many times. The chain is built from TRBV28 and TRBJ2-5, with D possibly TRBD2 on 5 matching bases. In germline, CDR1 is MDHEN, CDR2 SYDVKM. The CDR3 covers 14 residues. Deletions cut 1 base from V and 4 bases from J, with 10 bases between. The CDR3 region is CASSLYTSPETQYF. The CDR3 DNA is TGTGCCAGCAGTTTATATACTAGTCCAGAGACCCAGTACTTC.

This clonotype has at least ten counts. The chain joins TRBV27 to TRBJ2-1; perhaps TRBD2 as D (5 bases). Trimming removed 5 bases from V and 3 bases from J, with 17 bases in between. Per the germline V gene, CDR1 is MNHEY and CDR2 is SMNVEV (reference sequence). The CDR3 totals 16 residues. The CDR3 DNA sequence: TGTGCCAGCAGTCTAGAGGGCGGAATCGGCTACAATGAGCAGTTCTTC. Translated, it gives CASSLEGGIGYNEQFF.

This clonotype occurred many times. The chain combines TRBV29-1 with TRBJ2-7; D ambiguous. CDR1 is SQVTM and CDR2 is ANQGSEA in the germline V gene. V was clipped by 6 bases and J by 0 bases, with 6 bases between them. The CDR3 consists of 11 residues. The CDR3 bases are TGCAGCGTGGGTCTCTCCTACGAGCAGTACTTC. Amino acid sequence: CSVGLSYEQYF.

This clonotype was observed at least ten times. CDR3 coding DNA: TGTGCCAGCATGGACGGGTACACAGATACGCAGTATTTT. Translating gives CASMDGYTDTQYF. The chain has TRBV2 and TRBJ2-3; D gene uncertain. The CDR3 sequence is 13 residues long. Trimming cost V 7 bases and J 2 bases, with 10 bases left between them. From germline, CDR1 is SNHLY and CDR2 FYNNEI.

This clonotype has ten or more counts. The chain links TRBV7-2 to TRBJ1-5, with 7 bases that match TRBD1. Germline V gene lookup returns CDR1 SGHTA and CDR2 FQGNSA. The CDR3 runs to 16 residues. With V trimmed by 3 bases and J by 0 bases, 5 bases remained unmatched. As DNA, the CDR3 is TGTGCCAGCAGCTTGGCGGGACAGAATAGCAATCAGCCCCAGCATTTT. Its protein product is CASSLAGQNSNQPQHF.

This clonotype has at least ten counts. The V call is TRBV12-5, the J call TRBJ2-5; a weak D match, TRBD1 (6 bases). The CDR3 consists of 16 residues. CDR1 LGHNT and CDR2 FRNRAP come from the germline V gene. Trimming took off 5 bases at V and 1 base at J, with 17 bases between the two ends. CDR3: CASGPSDRERQETQYF. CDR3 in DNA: TGTGCTAGTGGTCCCTCGGACAGAGAGCGCCAAGAGACCCAGTACTTC. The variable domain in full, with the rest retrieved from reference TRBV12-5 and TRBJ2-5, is DARVTQTPRHKVTEMGQEVTMRCQPILGHNTVFWYRQTMMQGLELLAYFRNRAPLDDSGMPKDRFSAEMPDATLATLKIQPSEPRDSAVYFCASGPSDRERQETQYFGPGTRLLVL.

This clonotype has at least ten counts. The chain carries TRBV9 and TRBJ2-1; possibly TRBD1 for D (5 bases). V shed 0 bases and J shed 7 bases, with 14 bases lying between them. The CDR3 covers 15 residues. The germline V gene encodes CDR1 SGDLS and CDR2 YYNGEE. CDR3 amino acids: CASSVDLGRWNEQFF. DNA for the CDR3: TGTGCCAGCAGCGTAGATCTGGGGCGGTGGAATGAGCAGTTCTTC.

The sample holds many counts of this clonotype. The CDR3 nucleotides are TGTGCCAGTACAACATTCGGCGGCGATACGCAGTATTTT. It encodes CASTTFGGDTQYF. The genes are TRBV19 and TRBJ2-3; D remains unclear. CDR3 size: 13 residues. CDR1 is LNHDA, CDR2 SQIVND, per germline (reference sequence). With 7 bases removed from V and 6 bases from J, the gap between germline ends came to 14 bases.

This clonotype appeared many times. CDR3 nucleotides: TGCGCCAGCAGCCCCGGGACTAGAGGGAACAATGAGCAGTTCTTC. It specifies CASSPGTRGNNEQFF. V and J are TRBV4-3 and TRBJ2-1; 8 bases map to TRBD2. J gave up 5 bases and V 4 bases, and 7 bases lay outside the gene matches. This CDR3 contains 15 residues. Germline CDR1 and CDR2: LGHNA and YSLEER.

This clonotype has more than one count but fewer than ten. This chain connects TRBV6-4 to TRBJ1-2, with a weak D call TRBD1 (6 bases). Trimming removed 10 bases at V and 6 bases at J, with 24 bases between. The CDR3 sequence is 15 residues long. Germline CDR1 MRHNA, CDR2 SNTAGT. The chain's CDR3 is CATAPDGGRINGYTF. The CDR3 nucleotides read TGTGCCACAGCACCCGATGGGGGGCGCATCAATGGCTACACCTTC.

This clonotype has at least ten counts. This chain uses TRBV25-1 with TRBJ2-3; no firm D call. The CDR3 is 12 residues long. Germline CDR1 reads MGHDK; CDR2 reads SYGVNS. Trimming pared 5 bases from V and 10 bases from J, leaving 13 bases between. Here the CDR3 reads CASSKAKSAQYF. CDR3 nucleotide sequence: TGTGCCAGCAGTAAGGCGAAGTCCGCGCAGTATTTT.

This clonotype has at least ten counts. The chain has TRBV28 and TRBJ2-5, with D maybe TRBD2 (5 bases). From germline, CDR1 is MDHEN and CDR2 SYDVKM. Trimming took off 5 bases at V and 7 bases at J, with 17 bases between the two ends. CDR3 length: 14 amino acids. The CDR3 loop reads CASSPDPPRGTQYF. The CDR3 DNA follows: TGTGCCAGCAGTCCCGACCCTCCCCGGGGGACCCAGTACTTC. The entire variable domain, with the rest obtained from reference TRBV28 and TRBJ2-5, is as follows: DVKVTQSSRYLVKRTGEKVFLECVQDMDHENMFWYRQDPGLGLRLIYFSYDVKMKEKGDIPEGYSVSREKKERFSLILESASTNQTSMYLCASSPDPPRGTQYFGPGTRLLVL.

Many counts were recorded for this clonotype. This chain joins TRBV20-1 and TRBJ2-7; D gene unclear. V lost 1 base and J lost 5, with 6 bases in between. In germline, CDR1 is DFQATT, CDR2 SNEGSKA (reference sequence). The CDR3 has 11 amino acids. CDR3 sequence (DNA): TGCAGTGCTAGAGCGGTAAACGAGCAGTACTTC. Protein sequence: CSARAVNEQYF.

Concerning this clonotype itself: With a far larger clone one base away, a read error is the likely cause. The CDR3 DNA is TGTGCCAGCAGTGGGGGCTTCTCTGGGGCCAACGTCCTGACTTTC. This encodes CASSGGFSGANVLTF. The chain carries TRBV6-5 and TRBJ2-6, with D perhaps TRBD1 (6 bases). V lost 5 bases to trimming and J lost 0 bases, with 8 bases between them. In germline, CDR1 is MNHEY, CDR2 SVGAGI. CDR3 length equals 15 residues.